These 8 T cell receptor beta chains originate from one sample sequenced in a study of PD-L1 blockade in urothelial cancer. Sequencing was performed with immunoSEQ multiplex PCR; in TCRdb, only in-frame clones are kept and a portion is missing. The sample has tens of thousands of clones, 86% seen once. Time point meaning: pretreatment peripheral blood. The sequenced sample was PBMCs, obtained around atezolizumab (anti-PD-L1) treatment. The receptors shown here come from a man between 60 and 75 years old with urothelial cancer.

The chain combines TRBV19 with TRBJ2-5, with TRBD1 as a possible D gene (6 bases). Germline CDR1 is LNHDA and CDR2 is SQIVND (reference sequence). The CDR3 loop spans 14 amino acids. V was cut by 5 bases and J by 1 base, with 11 bases left in between. CDR3 DNA sequence: TGTGCCAGTAGTCGGACAGCCTCCCAAGAGACCCAGTACTTC. It yields the protein CASSRTASQETQYF.

This clone showed up just once. The CDR3 sequence: CSASQGGGYTF. The CDR3 DNA follows: TGCAGTGCTAGTCAGGGAGGAGGCTACACCTTC. J is TRBJ1-2 and V is TRBV20-1, with D tentatively TRBD1 (5 bases). Trimming shortened V by 3 bases and J by 8 bases, and 10 bases separated the two germline ends. The CDR3 spans 11 residues. The germline gives CDR1 DFQATT, CDR2 SNEGSKA (reference sequence).

This clone has only one observation. This chain joins TRBV15 and TRBJ2-3, with 8 bases identical to TRBD2. Germline CDR1 and CDR2: LNHNV and YYDKDF (reference sequence). The V gene end was trimmed by 2 bases and the J gene end by 6 bases; junction bases not matched to a gene: 10. CDR3 length: 16 amino acids. CDR3 nucleotides: TGTGCCACCAGCAGAAAAAGCGGGGGAGCTTTGGATACGCAGTATTTT. Protein: CATSRKSGGALDTQYF.

This chain uses TRBV18 with TRBJ2-5; D possibly corresponds to TRBD1 (5 bases). Germline V gene lookup returns CDR1 KGHSH and CDR2 LQKENI. Trimming cost V 3 bases and J 1 base, with 9 bases left between them. This CDR3 has 14 amino acids. The CDR3, as DNA: TGTGCCAGCTCACCGCGACAGCTCCAAGAGACCCAGTACTTC. Protein product: CASSPRQLQETQYF. The full variable domain, in which reference TRBV18 and TRBJ2-5 provide the parts outside the CDR3, is NAGVMQNPRHLVRRRGQEARLRCSPMKGHSHVYWYRQLPEEGLKFMVYLQKENIIDESGMPKERFSAEFPKEGPSILRIQQVVRGDSAAYFCASSPRQLQETQYFGPGTRLLVL.

This chain connects TRBV13 to TRBJ1-1, with 7 positions matching TRBD1. The CDR3 length is 15 residues. The germline V gene encodes CDR1 PRHDT and CDR2 FYEKMQ (reference sequence). V lost 5 bases, J lost 0 bases, and 6 bases stayed unmatched. As DNA, the CDR3 is TGTGCCAGCAGCCCGCGACAGGGACTGAACACTGAAGCTTTCTTT. This gives the protein CASSPRQGLNTEAFF.

The chain joins TRBV19 to TRBJ1-5, with 12 positions matching TRBD1. V lost 6 bases, J lost 2 bases, and 11 bases stayed unmatched. The germline V gene has CDR1 LNHDA and CDR2 SQIVND (reference sequence). The CDR3 runs 18 residues. For the CDR3, the DNA is TGTGCCAGTAGCCAAGCCGGGACAGGGGGCGGTCGCAATCAGCCCCAGCATTTT. It yields the protein CASSQAGTGGGRNQPQHF.

This chain connects TRBV7-2 to TRBJ2-5; 7 nucleotides line up with TRBD2. Germline assignment: CDR1 SGHTA and CDR2 FQGNSA. With 5 bases clipped from V and 1 base from J, the junction kept 10 bases outside the gene matches. CDR3 length: 16 residues. The CDR3 loop reads CASSRLGGVSQETQYF. The CDR3 DNA is TGTGCCAGCAGCCGTTTGGGAGGGGTGAGCCAAGAGACCCAGTACTTC.

The gene calls are TRBV5-1 and TRBJ2-3; TRBD1 might be the D (7 bases). V was trimmed by 4 bases and J by 2 bases, leaving 14 bases between them. The CDR3 consists of 15 residues. Germline CDR1 and CDR2: SGHRS and YFSETQ. CDR3 sequence: CASSGGTDDTDTQYF. CDR3 coding DNA: TGCGCCAGCAGCGGCGGGACAGACGACACAGATACGCAGTATTTT.